This T cell receptor beta chain originates from a study of early T cells in non-severe SARS-CoV-2 infection. This clonotype was picked up many times. The junction and the germline gene differ at one end; a read error may be behind it. The TCR library protocol attached unique molecular identifiers to the individual cDNA molecules. Via MiXCR, TCRdb re-called the 5' RACE reads, giving one row per CDR3 protein. The profile covers approximately 50,000 distinct CDR3 sequences, with approximately 12% appearing a single time and around 1.4% taken by the ten largest. This CDR3 contains 13 residues. CDR1 and CDR2 (germline): MNHEY, SMNVEV (reference sequence).

J is TRBJ2-7 and V is TRBV27; D is unclear. The sequence derives from an adult who was a healthcare worker with PCR-confirmed SARS-CoV-2 infection or an uninfected control (not recorded which). Sequencing input: whole blood. The CDR3 here is CASSLMASSEQYF. For the CDR3, the DNA is TGTGCCAGCAGTTTAATGGCCTCCTCCGAGCAGTACTTC.